A single sample gave rise to the 26 T cell receptor beta chains below, sequenced in a study of spatial heterogeneity in lung cancer. Described time point: sample taken at primary tumor resection. The study sequenced unsorted whole RNA from tumor, nontumor lung or frozen PBMC. From the 5' RACE reads, TCRdb called clonotypes with MiXCR, one entry per CDR3 protein. In the table there are 40,000 to 45,000 distinct CDR3 sequences, approximately 6.8% of which are singletons. Sample: PBMCs, taken at surgery. The receptors here all came from a female donor with early-stage non-small cell lung cancer.

In this sample, this clonotype turned up many times. V usage is TRBV27 and J usage is TRBJ1-4; D gene unclear. This CDR3 has 14 amino acids. CDR1 is MNHEY, CDR2 SMNVEV, per germline (reference sequence). Trimming cost V 8 bases and J 8 bases, with 18 bases left between them. CDR3 DNA: TGTGCCAGCCGTAGGCAGGAGGTAGGAGAAAAACTGTTTTTT. Residues: CASRRQEVGEKLFF.

The chain carries TRBV9 and TRBJ2-3; 11 bases agree with TRBD2. Losses at the gene ends were 0 bases for V and 5 bases for J; bases not matched to a gene: 2. The germline V gene encodes CDR1 SGDLS and CDR2 YYNGEE. This CDR3 comprises 15 residues. The CDR3 DNA sequence: TGTGCCAGCAGCGTAGGGGGGACTAGCGGAGATACGCAGTATTTT. Amino acids: CASSVGGTSGDTQYF.

The genes are TRBV2 and TRBJ2-1; maybe TRBD1 (6 bases). CDR1 SNHLY and CDR2 FYNNEI come from the germline V gene. The CDR3 loop spans 11 amino acids. V was cut by 8 bases and J by 8 bases, with 10 bases left in between. CDR3 region: CASQGYDEQFF. The CDR3 nucleotides are TGTGCCAGCCAGGGGTATGATGAGCAGTTCTTC.

The rearrangement uses TRBV7-2 and TRBJ1-2; D uncertain. Trimming stripped 3 bases from V and 5 bases from J, with 7 bases between. The CDR3 sequence is 12 residues long. Looked up from germline, CDR1 is SGHTA and CDR2 is FQGNSA. The CDR3 nucleotides are TGTGCCAGCAGCTTGCCTGCATATGGCTACACCTTC. Its protein product is CASSLPAYGYTF.

This clonotype was picked up many times. The V call is TRBV7-9, the J call TRBJ2-1, with a possible D match to TRBD1 (5 bases). The CDR3 has 16 residues. Trimming removed 0 bases at V and 7 bases at J, with 16 bases between. Germline V gene sequence: CDR1 SEHNR, CDR2 FQNEAQ (reference sequence). The CDR3 nucleotides are TGTGCCAGCAGCTTAGCACGTACCCCGCCAGGGAATGAGCAGTTCTTC. Its protein is CASSLARTPPGNEQFF. The whole variable domain, remainder taken from reference TRBV7-9 and TRBJ2-1, is DTGVSQNPRHKITKRGQNVTFRCDPISEHNRLYWYRQTLGQGPEFLTYFQNEAQLEKSRLLSDRFSAERPKGSFSTLEIQRTEQGDSAMYLCASSLARTPPGNEQFFGPGTRLTVL.

This clonotype was found many times. The J gene is TRBJ2-3, the V gene TRBV24-1; TRBD1 might be the D (6 bases). V lost 9 bases and J 1 base, leaving 16 bases between the germline ends. The CDR3 extends over 15 amino acids. Germline CDR1 reads KGHDR; CDR2 reads SFDVKD. The CDR3 sequence is CATAQQGAGTDTQYF. CDR3 DNA: TGTGCCACCGCCCAACAGGGAGCCGGCACAGATACGCAGTATTTT.

As regards this clonotype: One base away lies a much larger clone, so this may be a sequencing read error. The chain has TRBV4-1 and TRBJ2-3; maybe TRBD2 (7 bases). Trimming shortened V by 4 bases and J by 4 bases, and 15 bases separated the two germline ends. Germline V gene data show CDR1 as MGHRA and CDR2 as YSYEKL. CDR3 size: 15 residues. CDR3 amino acids: CASSLSRGAPDTQYF. CDR3 nucleotides: TGCGCCAGCAGCCTCAGCCGGGGGGCCCCAGATACGCAGTATTTT.

The rearrangement uses TRBV5-1 and TRBJ1-1, with D possibly TRBD1 on 5 matching bases. CDR3 length equals 14 residues. Trimming stripped 1 base from V and 3 bases from J, with 10 bases between. The V gene's germline CDR1 is SGHRS and CDR2 YFSETQ. The CDR3 bases are TGCGCCAGCAGCTTGATGGGGCAGGACACTGAAGCTTTCTTT. This codes for CASSLMGQDTEAFF.

This clonotype was detected ten times or more. The genes are TRBV6-2 or TRBV6-3 and TRBJ2-2; 7 bases fit TRBD2. This CDR3 region has 15 residues. Per germline, CDR1 MNHEY and CDR2 SVGEGT. Trimming removed 6 bases from V and 3 bases from J; junction bases left unmatched: 7. CDR3 nucleotide sequence: TGTGCCAGCAGCCCACTAGGGAGGGACACCGGGGAGCTGTTTTTT. Residues: CASSPLGRDTGELFF.

The table lists this clonotype with many counts. V gene TRBV6-2 or TRBV6-3 combines with J gene TRBJ2-7; 8 nucleotides agree with TRBD2. V was clipped by 5 bases and J by 3 bases; unmatched bases: 15. CDR1 MNHEY and CDR2 SVGEGT come from the germline V gene. There are 17 residues in the CDR3. The DNA of the CDR3 is TGTGCCAGCAGTCCACCGGGACTAGAAGTTGATGTCTACGAGCAGTACTTC. Amino acid sequence: CASSPPGLEVDVYEQYF.

The genes are TRBV11-2 and TRBJ2-5, with D perhaps matching TRBD2 (5 bases). Germline-derived CDR1 and CDR2 are SGHAT and FQNNGV. The CDR3 totals 13 residues. Trimming pared 3 bases from V and 3 bases from J, leaving 8 bases between. CDR3 bases: TGTGCCAGCAGCTTTTCCGGGGAAGAGACCCAGTACTTC. Amino acids: CASSFSGEETQYF.

The CDR3 here is CASSLRSGASPLKAFF. As DNA, the CDR3 is TGCGCCAGCAGCTTGAGATCGGGGGCCTCCCCCTTAAAAGCTTTCTTT. The J gene is TRBJ1-1, the V gene TRBV5-1; weak D call: TRBD1 (6 bases). CDR1 and CDR2 from the germline V gene are SGHRS and YFSETQ. Trimming pared 1 base from V and 9 bases from J, leaving 22 bases between. The CDR3 sequence is 16 residues long.

This clonotype was seen a handful of times. The rearrangement links TRBV20-1 to TRBJ2-7, with 12 bases fitting TRBD2. The CDR3 loop spans 15 amino acids. From germline, CDR1 is DFQATT and CDR2 SNEGSKA (reference sequence). Unmatched junction bases numbered 9, after V lost 2 bases and J lost 7 bases. The DNA for the CDR3 is TGCAGTGCTAGACCCCCTAGCGGGGGGGCGCGTGAGCAGTACTTC. The encoded protein is CSARPPSGGAREQYF.

This clonotype was picked up many times. Likely a read error: the CDR3 ends without its conserved phenylalanine or tryptophan. Because the CDR3's place on the DNA is in doubt, the DNA is left out and the CDR3 is given as listed by TCRdb. The rearrangement links TRBV20-1 to TRBJ1-2; whether TRBD1, the table's D call, matches the DNA was not checked. The CDR3 extends over 8 residues, inclusive of both ends. The V gene's germline CDR1 is DFQATT and CDR2 SNEGSKA (reference sequence). The chain's CDR3 is CSARGQLA.

The rearrangement uses TRBV5-1 and TRBJ2-3, with D perhaps matching TRBD1 (5 bases). V was clipped by 0 bases and J by 2 bases, with 10 bases between them. The CDR3 extends over 15 amino acids. Germline values: CDR1 SGHRS, CDR2 YFSETQ. The CDR3 sequence: CASSLEGPHTDTQYF. CDR3 DNA sequence: TGCGCCAGCAGCTTGGAGGGGCCCCACACAGATACGCAGTATTTT.

This clonotype was counted at least ten times. The J gene is TRBJ2-7, the V gene TRBV7-9; 7 bases fit TRBD1. Trimming at V came to 4 bases and at J to 2 bases, leaving 5 bases not matched to a gene. The CDR3 runs to 14 residues. Germline CDR1 reads SEHNR; CDR2 reads FQNEAQ (reference sequence). DNA for the CDR3: TGTGCCAGCAGCTCAAGCGACAGGGCCTACGAGCAGTACTTC. Translated, it gives CASSSSDRAYEQYF.

Ten or more counts support this clonotype. This chain uses TRBV10-3 with TRBJ1-5; D ambiguous. Per germline, CDR1 ENHRY and CDR2 SYGVKD. Trimming removed 2 bases from V and 6 bases from J, with 5 bases in between. CDR3 length: 12 residues. The CDR3 sequence is CAISEMGQPQHF. The CDR3 region has the DNA TGTGCCATCAGTGAGATGGGTCAGCCCCAGCATTTT.

This clonotype has a count of ten or more. This chain links TRBV4-1 with TRBJ1-5; no clear D gene. Trimming removed 4 bases from V and 5 bases from J, with 9 bases in between. The CDR3 runs to 13 residues. The germline V gene encodes CDR1 MGHRA and CDR2 YSYEKL. Written as DNA, the CDR3 is TGCGCCAGCAGCCGGCAAGATGATCAGCCCCAGCATTTT. Translated, it gives CASSRQDDQPQHF.

This clonotype was seen only a few times. The chain is built from TRBV19 and TRBJ2-5, with 10 bases that match TRBD2. The CDR3 is 13 residues long. CDR1 and CDR2 (germline): LNHDA, SQIVND (reference sequence). V shed 7 bases, J shed 4 bases, and the junction held 3 bases outside the gene matches. CDR3 protein: CASTSGGRETQYF. As DNA, the CDR3 is TGTGCCAGTACTAGCGGGGGCCGAGAGACCCAGTACTTC.

This clonotype occurred many times. V is TRBV24-1 and J is TRBJ2-3; 10 positions match TRBD2. V trimming: 5 bases; J trimming: 0 bases; junction bases outside the gene matches: 7. From germline, CDR1 is KGHDR and CDR2 SFDVKD. The length of the CDR3 is 17 residues. The CDR3 nucleotides are TGTGCCACCAGTGCTCCCGTAGCGGGGGGTAGCACAGATACGCAGTATTTT. As protein: CATSAPVAGGSTDTQYF.

Many counts were recorded for this clonotype. The V call is TRBV29-1, the J call TRBJ2-1; 10 nucleotides align to TRBD2. The CDR3 loop spans 14 amino acids. V shed 3 bases, J shed 3 bases, and the junction held 2 bases outside the gene matches. The germline V gene has CDR1 SQVTM and CDR2 ANQGSEA. As DNA, the CDR3 is TGCAGCGTTGATTCTAGCGGGGGCTACAATGAGCAGTTCTTC. Its protein product is CSVDSSGGYNEQFF.

Ten or more counts support this clonotype. The junction does not match germline at one end; this may be a read error. The rearrangement links TRBV15 to TRBJ1-5; no clear D. The CDR3 runs 15 residues. Germline-derived CDR1 and CDR2 are LNHNV and YYDKDF (reference sequence). CDR3 protein: CATGRDRVPGQPQHF. In DNA form, the CDR3 reads TGTGCCACCGGCAGAGACCGGGTCCCCGGGCAGCCCCAGCATTTT.

This clonotype was counted many times. This chain uses TRBV20-1 with TRBJ1-5; 9 bases fit TRBD1. V gave up 6 bases and J gave up 7 bases; unmatched junction bases: 7. CDR3 length: 13 amino acids. The germline CDR1 and CDR2 sequences are DFQATT and SNEGSKA (reference sequence). The CDR3 region is CSAKGQGGQPQHF. CDR3 DNA sequence: TGCAGTGCAAAGGGACAGGGAGGCCAGCCCCAGCATTTT.

This clonotype was counted a few times. The chain has TRBV15 and TRBJ2-3; 8 bases are a match to TRBD2. J lost 1 base, V lost 1 base, and 4 bases had no gene match. The CDR3 is 16 residues long. CDR1 is LNHNV, CDR2 YYDKDF, per germline (reference sequence). DNA for the CDR3: TGTGCCACCAGCAGAGCACGGGGGGGCGGCACAGATACGCAGTATTTT. It encodes CATSRARGGGTDTQYF.

This clonotype was observed many times. The rearrangement links TRBV12-3 or TRBV12-4 to TRBJ1-2, with a possible D match to TRBD1 (6 bases). The CDR3 sequence is 15 residues long. V was clipped by 4 bases and J by 6 bases, with 18 bases between them. CDR3 in amino acids: CASSSRNREYHGYTF. Here the CDR3 DNA reads TGTGCCAGCAGTTCCCGAAACAGGGAATATCATGGCTACACCTTC.

This clonotype was counted many times. The chain is built from TRBV7-2 and TRBJ2-3; D is unclear. The CDR3 is made up of 14 amino acids. Trimming took 0 bases from V and 1 from J, leaving 5 bases between them. From germline, CDR1 is SGHTA and CDR2 FQGNSA. Here the CDR3 DNA reads TGTGCCAGCAGCTTAGCTGGTCGCACAGATACGCAGTATTTT. Its translation is CASSLAGRTDTQYF.